This T cell receptor beta chain is drawn from a study of control samples from healthy donors and cancer patients. This CDR3 has 15 amino acids. TCRdb keeps only in-frame clones here, not all; method: immunoSEQ multiplex PCR. The table shows about 130,000 clones, with 80% to 95% occurring only once. This TCR came from a man younger than 35 in good health. Sequencing used blood. The chain is built from TRBV21-1 and TRBJ2-3. TRBV21-1 is described as a pseudogene. The CDR3 reads CASTGRRFRTDTQYF. In DNA form, the CDR3 reads TGTGCCAGCACTGGTCGTCGCTTCCGAACAGATACGCAGTATTTT.